What follows are 30 T cell receptor beta chains derived from one specimen sequenced in a study of blood T cells in healthy people across ages. A second about 6 to 11 cycle PCR used barcoded and J-beta primers. A single record per CDR3 protein comes from TCRdb applying MiXCR to the 5' RACE reads. The sample contains more than 1.4 million distinct CDR3 sequences, approximately 40% of which appear only once. The source material was blood. Receptors were obtained from a woman between 18 and 29 years old in good health.

On this clonotype itself: The junction shows a germline mismatch at one end, possibly a read error. The J gene is TRBJ2-5, the V gene TRBV27; 14 nucleotides line up with TRBD2. Germline CDR1 is MNHEY and CDR2 is SMNVEV (reference sequence). The length of the CDR3 is 15 residues. The CDR3 sequence: CTSRPGTSGSGEQYF. The CDR3 DNA reads TGTACCAGCAGACCTGGGACTAGCGGGAGCGGTGAGCAGTACTTC.

The table lists this clonotype with a few counts. DNA for the CDR3: TGTGCCAGCAGCTTAGAACCCTGGGGTTTTTACGAGCAGTACTTC. Translating gives CASSLEPWGFYEQYF. The V gene is TRBV7-2, the J gene TRBJ2-7; D remains unclear. The V and J ends lost 1 base and 4 bases respectively, with 14 bases between them. This CDR3 spans 15 amino acids. The germline V gene encodes CDR1 SGHTA and CDR2 FQGNSA. The whole variable domain, filled in from reference TRBV7-2 and TRBJ2-7, reads GAGVSQSPSNKVTEKGKDVELRCDPISGHTALYWYRQSLGQGLEFLIYFQGNSAPDKSGLPSDRFSAERTGGSVSTLTIQRTQQEDSAVYLCASSLEPWGFYEQYFGPGTRLTVT.

This clonotype was seen ten or more times. At one boundary the junction diverges from the germline segment, which might be a read error. J is TRBJ2-2 and V is TRBV5-1, with a possible D match to TRBD2 (5 bases). The CDR3 is 15 amino acids. Per germline, CDR1 SGHRS and CDR2 YFSETQ. CDR3 amino acids: CASSPGGTNTGELFF. The DNA for the CDR3 is TGTGCCAGCAGCCCCGGAGGTACGAACACCGGGGAGCTGTTTTTT.

V is TRBV6-1 and J is TRBJ1-5; D call uncertain. The germline gives CDR1 MNHNS, CDR2 SASEGT. This CDR3 spans 13 amino acids. V was trimmed by 2 bases and J by 3 bases, leaving 5 bases between them. This chain's CDR3 is CASSETYNQPQHF. DNA of the CDR3: TGTGCCAGCAGTGAAACCTACAATCAGCCCCAGCATTTT.

The genes are TRBV7-9 and TRBJ1-6, with D unresolved. V was pared by 3 bases and J by 0 bases, with 6 bases between. CDR3 length: 15 residues. Germline lookup yields CDR1 SEHNR and CDR2 FQNEAQ (reference sequence). CDR3 DNA: TGTGCCAGCAGCTTCATGAGCTCCTATAATTCACCCCTCCACTTT. Translated: CASSFMSSYNSPLHF.

The chain carries TRBV6-1 and TRBJ1-6; D unclear. V gave up 8 bases and J gave up 10 bases, with 12 bases separating them. This CDR3 spans 12 amino acids. Germline V gene data show CDR1 as MNHNS and CDR2 as SASEGT. The CDR3 sequence: CASANANSPLHF. Written as DNA, the CDR3 is TGTGCCAGCGCAAACGCCAACTCACCCCTCCACTTT.

This chain joins TRBV2 and TRBJ1-2; no clear D gene. The length of the CDR3 is 14 residues. V gave up 2 bases and J gave up 5 bases, with 12 bases separating them. The germline gives CDR1 SNHLY, CDR2 FYNNEI. For the CDR3, the DNA is TGTGCCAGCAGTGAAATCTCGGCGGTGTATGGCTACACCTTC. Translation gives CASSEISAVYGYTF.

This clonotype has more than one count but fewer than ten. The chain carries TRBV6-5 and TRBJ1-4, with D perhaps matching TRBD1 (5 bases). This CDR3 has 18 residues. Germline V lookup: CDR1 MNHEY, CDR2 SVGAGI. V was trimmed by 2 bases and J by 10 bases, leaving 26 bases between them. Here the CDR3 DNA reads TGTGCCAGCAGTTACCGGGGAGGGGCCAAACTACATTCTGGAAAACTGTTTTTT. Its translation: CASSYRGGAKLHSGKLFF.

This clonotype was seen a few times. The chain couples TRBV7-2 to TRBJ1-2, with TRBD1 as a possible D gene (5 bases). Per the germline V gene, CDR1 is SGHTA and CDR2 is FQGNSA. The CDR3 contains 14 residues. Deletions cut 1 base from V and 2 bases from J, with 8 bases between. The CDR3 spells CASSLDSGNYGYTF. CDR3 coding DNA: TGTGCCAGCAGCTTAGATTCAGGGAACTATGGCTACACCTTC.

This clonotype was detected only a few times. This chain connects TRBV10-1 to TRBJ2-7; D perhaps matches TRBD2 (6 bases). The germline V gene has CDR1 WNHNN and CDR2 SYGVQD (reference sequence). V was pared by 4 bases and J by 0 bases, with 16 bases between. This CDR3 comprises 16 residues. The CDR3, as DNA: TGCGCCAGCAGTGCGATCGGCGGGAATAGCTCCTACGAGCAGTACTTC. Its protein product is CASSAIGGNSSYEQYF.

This clonotype appeared a few times. The chain recombines TRBV9 with TRBJ1-6, with D hard to call. The germline CDR1 and CDR2 sequences are SGDLS and YYNGEE. The ends were cut back, 3 bases at V and 7 bases at J, with 11 bases in the middle. This CDR3 is built from 14 residues. The DNA of the CDR3 is TGTGCCAGCAGCGCGAATGGTGTGAATTCACCCCTCCACTTT. It encodes CASSANGVNSPLHF.

V usage is TRBV15 and J usage is TRBJ1-1, with 7 bases aligning to TRBD1. The CDR3 has 14 residues. Germline V CDR1 and CDR2: LNHNV, YYDKDF (reference sequence). V trimming: 3 bases; J trimming: 5 bases; junction bases outside the gene matches: 6. CDR3 DNA sequence: TGTGCCACCAGCAGGCGACAGGGTGGGACTGAAGCTTTCTTT. It yields the protein CATSRRQGGTEAFF.

This chain uses TRBV20-1 with TRBJ2-1; D gene unclear. V was shortened by 4 bases and J by 2 bases, with 6 bases between the two germline ends. The germline V gene encodes CDR1 DFQATT and CDR2 SNEGSKA (reference sequence). The CDR3 spans 12 residues. The CDR3 protein is CSAMAPYNEQFF. CDR3 in DNA: TGCAGTGCTATGGCACCCTACAATGAGCAGTTCTTC.

The chain uses TRBV12-3 or TRBV12-4 and TRBJ1-5; 12 bases match TRBD1. This CDR3 is 18 amino acids long. After removal of 5 bases from V and 4 bases from J, the junction contained 12 bases not matched to a gene. Here the CDR3 reads CASSSYPGQGAGNQPQHF. CDR3 in DNA: TGTGCCAGCAGTAGTTACCCGGGACAGGGGGCCGGGAATCAGCCCCAGCATTTT.

This clonotype has a handful of counts. The rearrangement uses TRBV29-1 and TRBJ2-2, with 11 nucleotides matching TRBD2. V shed 6 bases and J 3 bases; nucleotides not matched to a gene: 3. The germline CDR1 and CDR2 sequences are SQVTM and ANQGSEA. The CDR3 has 14 amino acids. As DNA, the CDR3 is TGCAGCGTACCGGGACTAGCGGACACCGGGGAGCTGTTTTTT. This encodes CSVPGLADTGELFF.

The J gene is TRBJ2-7, the V gene TRBV20-1, with unresolved D. The CDR3 covers 12 residues. Germline-derived CDR1 and CDR2 are DFQATT and SNEGSKA (reference sequence). The V end was cut by 3 bases, the J end by 3 bases, with 9 bases between. Here the CDR3 DNA reads TGCAGTGCTAGGACGGGCGACTACGAGCAGTACTTC. Protein sequence: CSARTGDYEQYF.

A word on this clonotype: One end of the junction varies from germline; a read error may be responsible. The chain has TRBV6-5 and TRBJ2-7, with D perhaps matching TRBD2 (6 bases). The length of the CDR3 is 15 residues. Germline loops: CDR1 MNHEY, CDR2 SVGAGI. The CDR3 spells CASSYDGGISYGQYF. For the CDR3, the DNA is TGTGCCAGCAGTTACGACGGCGGGATTTCCTACGGGCAGTACTTC.

This clonotype was counted at least ten times. The rearrangement joins TRBV4-1 to TRBJ2-3; D possibly corresponds to TRBD2 (5 bases). The CDR3 extends over 13 amino acids. Trimming removed 1 base at V and 5 bases at J, with 7 bases between. Germline CDR1 reads MGHRA; CDR2 reads YSYEKL. The CDR3 loop reads CASSQGGRDTQYF. CDR3 nucleotides: TGCGCCAGCAGCCAAGGAGGGAGAGATACGCAGTATTTT.

The chain recombines TRBV2 with TRBJ2-5, with 8 bases lining up with TRBD2. Germline V gene sequence: CDR1 SNHLY, CDR2 FYNNEI. Trimming cost V 7 bases and J 4 bases; bases outside gene matches: 11. CDR3 length: 15 residues. Written as DNA, the CDR3 is TGTGCCAGCATTGCAAGCGGGGGCCTCCCAGAGACCCAGTACTTC. This translates into CASIASGGLPETQYF.

CDR3 loop: CASSPDTPGLAEIRGDYEQYF. CDR3 coding DNA: TGTGCCAGCAGCCCAGACACTCCGGGACTAGCGGAGATTCGGGGAGACTACGAGCAGTACTTC. The rearrangement uses TRBV11-2 and TRBJ2-7, with 11 nucleotides matching TRBD2. Germline lookup yields CDR1 SGHAT and CDR2 FQNNGV. This CDR3 region has 21 residues. V dropped 5 bases and J dropped 3; count of bases not matched to a gene: 24.

This rearrangement joins TRBV12-3 or TRBV12-4 to TRBJ1-1; 12 bases match TRBD1. The length of the CDR3 is 16 residues. Unmatched junction bases numbered 7, after V lost 4 bases and J lost 4 bases. The CDR3 spells CASSSRGQGASTEAFF. The CDR3 DNA reads TGTGCCAGCAGTTCAAGGGGACAGGGGGCGAGCACTGAAGCTTTCTTT.

As for this clonotype: A single base separates this from a much larger clone, so it may be a read error. The chain carries TRBV24-1 and TRBJ2-3; possibly TRBD2 for D (5 bases). Per germline, CDR1 KGHDR and CDR2 SFDVKD. This CDR3 is 16 amino acids long. The chain's CDR3 is CAASDPSGPSTDTQYF. As DNA, the CDR3 is TGTGCCGCCAGTGATCCCAGCGGACCTAGCACAGATACGCAGTATTTT.

The chain uses TRBV28 and TRBJ2-7, with D possibly TRBD1 on 6 matching bases. The CDR3 is made up of 15 amino acids. Trimming took off 6 bases at V and 0 bases at J, with 15 bases between the two ends. Germline lookup yields CDR1 MDHEN and CDR2 SYDVKM. CDR3 coding DNA: TGTGCCAGCAGCGTTACCGGGACACTCTCCTACGAGCAGTACTTC. It is translated as CASSVTGTLSYEQYF.

This clonotype has only a few counts. The V gene is TRBV11-3, the J gene TRBJ2-1, with D perhaps assigned TRBD1 or TRBD2 (6 bases each). Germline V CDR1 and CDR2: SGHNT, YENEEA. The CDR3 is 15 amino acids. V lost 5 bases, J lost 3 bases, and 14 bases lay in between. The chain's CDR3 is CASSPPGGHYNEQFF. CDR3 sequence (DNA): TGTGCCAGCAGCCCCCCCGGGGGCCACTACAATGAGCAGTTCTTC.

The V gene is TRBV7-8, the J gene TRBJ1-5, with TRBD1 matching 7 bases. CDR3 length equals 13 residues. Germline values: CDR1 SGHVS, CDR2 FQNEAQ. Unmatched junction bases numbered 2, after V lost 5 bases and J lost 4 bases. The chain's CDR3 is CASSETGNQPQHF. The CDR3 bases are TGTGCCAGCAGCGAGACAGGGAATCAGCCCCAGCATTTT.

The V call is TRBV3-1, the J call TRBJ2-5; 9 bases match TRBD1. V shed 3 bases, J shed 11 bases, and the junction held 16 bases outside the gene matches. Per germline, CDR1 LGHDT and CDR2 YNNKEL (reference sequence). The CDR3 totals 16 residues. The CDR3 region is CASSQTGGTVDGEQYF. For the CDR3, the DNA is TGTGCCAGCAGCCAGACAGGGGGGACCGTGGATGGTGAGCAGTACTTC.

V usage is TRBV6-1 and J usage is TRBJ1-1, with D perhaps TRBD1 (6 bases). In germline, CDR1 is MNHNS, CDR2 SASEGT. The CDR3 totals 14 residues. Trimming shortened V by 7 bases and J by 0 bases, and 12 bases separated the two germline ends. The CDR3 loop is CASNGGHLNTEAFF. DNA of the CDR3: TGTGCCAGCAACGGGGGGCATTTGAACACTGAAGCTTTCTTT.

The chain couples TRBV21-1 to TRBJ2-7; the D call TRBD1 from the table was never checked on the DNA. TRBV21-1 is marked as a pseudogene. This CDR3 comprises 15 residues. CDR3 DNA sequence: TGTGCCAGCAGCTCTCAGGGGTGGCAATTCTACGAGCAGTACTTC. Its translation is CASSSQGWQFYEQYF.

V gene TRBV6-6 combines with J gene TRBJ2-3, with 8 bases lining up with TRBD2. Germline assignment: CDR1 MNHNY and CDR2 SVGAGI (reference sequence). This CDR3 spans 17 amino acids. Trimming removed 5 bases from V and 1 base from J; junction bases left unmatched: 11. The CDR3 here is CASSPGGAGGGTDTQYF. CDR3 bases: TGTGCCAGCAGTCCCGGGGGGGCGGGAGGTGGCACAGATACGCAGTATTTT.

This clonotype was detected a few times. The chain has TRBV27 and TRBJ2-5; no definite D call. The CDR3 runs 13 residues. Trimming shortened V by 6 bases and J by 1 base, and 9 bases separated the two germline ends. Germline CDR1 MNHEY, CDR2 SMNVEV (reference sequence). CDR3 residues: CASRWSLQETQYF. In DNA form, the CDR3 reads TGTGCCAGCAGATGGTCACTCCAAGAGACCCAGTACTTC.